This TCR beta chain was captured in a study of T cells in Graves' hyperthyroidism and ophthalmopathy. Points from the study as a whole: The authors' 13 V-J model separated ophthalmopathy from stable hyperthyroidism.

Each diagnosis was grounded in clinical symptoms, serum thyroxine and TRAb, thyroid ultrasound, and orbital computed tomography. Cells are PBMCs isolated from 10 ml of fresh blood. Amplification yielded TCR beta CDR3 regions, with RNA transcripts as the source. TCR CDR3 underwent first-round RT-PCR with the HTBI primer set. TCRdb analysed the multiplex PCR reads with MiXCR anew, one entry per CDR3 protein. This repertoire shows 240,000 or so distinct CDR3 sequences, approximately 16% found once; its top ten account for around 30%. This clonotype has only one observation. Its antigen remains unidentified. The specimen sequenced was blood. This TCR was sampled from a woman between 18 and 29 years old with Graves' ophthalmopathy.

CDR3 DNA sequence: TGTGCCAGCAGCTTATCGGGACAGGGCAATCAGCCCCAGCATTTT. It is translated as CASSLSGQGNQPQHF. This sequence joins TRBV7-2 and TRBJ1-5; TRBD1 aligns across 8 bases. The CDR3 has 15 residues. CDR1 SGHTA and CDR2 FQGNSA come from the germline V gene. Trimming at V came to 2 bases and at J to 2 bases, leaving 2 bases not matched to a gene.